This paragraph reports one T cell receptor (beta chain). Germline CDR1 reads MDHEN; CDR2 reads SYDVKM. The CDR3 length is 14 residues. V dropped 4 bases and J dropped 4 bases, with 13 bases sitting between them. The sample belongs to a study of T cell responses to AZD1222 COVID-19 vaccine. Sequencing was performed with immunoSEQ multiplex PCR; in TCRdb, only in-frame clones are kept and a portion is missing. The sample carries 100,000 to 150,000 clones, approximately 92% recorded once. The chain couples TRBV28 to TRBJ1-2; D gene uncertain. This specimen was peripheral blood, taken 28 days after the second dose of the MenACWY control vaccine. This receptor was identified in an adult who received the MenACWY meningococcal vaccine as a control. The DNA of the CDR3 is TGTGCCAGCAGTTCAGACCCCCAGATCTATGGCTACACCTTC. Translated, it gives CASSSDPQIYGYTF.